This T cell receptor (beta chain) was captured by sequencing in a study of cytomegalovirus exposure and HLA in healthy donors. Findings and caveats of the study: The majority of TCR sequences were rare, yet some public TCRs appeared in many donors. Diagnosis of cytomegalovirus status made by the classifier reportedly showed high specificity and sensitivity.

Points on this clone: Its cognate antigen is unknown. The identical CDR3 is also encoded by other nucleotide sequences in the sample.

The V gene end was trimmed by 4 bases and the J gene end by 1 base; junction bases not matched to a gene: 4. The germline gives CDR1 SGDLS, CDR2 YYNGEE. CDR3 length equals 14 residues. The protocol was immunoSEQ multiplex PCR, while the TCRdb copy is restricted to in-frame clones and leaves out a portion. The data contain about 110,000 clones, approximately 90% of them singletons. The specimen sequenced was PBMCs. This chain uses TRBV9 with TRBJ2-7; 8 bases fit TRBD2. This receptor was taken from a woman aged 18-35 years in good health and CMV-seropositive. The CDR3 DNA follows: TGTGCCAGCAGCTTAACTAGCGGTTCCTACGAGCAGTACTTC. Encoded protein: CASSLTSGSYEQYF.